This T cell receptor (beta chain) was identified during a study of cytomegalovirus exposure and HLA in healthy donors. The study's findings and limits: Three CMV-associated chains were confirmed in vitro to be specific for CMV antigens. Cytomegalovirus-associated status was assigned to around 160 TCR beta chains. TCR sequences were mostly rare, though some public TCRs occurred in many donors.

To note about this clone: Its cognate antigen is unknown.

Germline CDR1 reads SGHAT; CDR2 reads FQNNGV. J lost 6 bases, V lost 5 bases, and 3 bases had no gene match. CDR3 length: 14 amino acids. Method: immunoSEQ multiplex PCR; TCRdb's copy keeps in-frame clones and lacks some. This sample carries 90,000 to 120,000 clones, roughly 95% of them seen once, and the ten largest clones take 0.67%. The V gene is TRBV11-2, the J gene TRBJ1-5; 11 bases fit TRBD1. This sequence was found in a woman aged 18-30 years in good health and CMV-seronegative. The sample taken for sequencing was PBMCs. CDR3 region: CASSPGTGGQPQHF. In nucleotides, the CDR3 is TGTGCCAGCAGCCCAGGGACAGGGGGTCAGCCCCAGCATTTT.